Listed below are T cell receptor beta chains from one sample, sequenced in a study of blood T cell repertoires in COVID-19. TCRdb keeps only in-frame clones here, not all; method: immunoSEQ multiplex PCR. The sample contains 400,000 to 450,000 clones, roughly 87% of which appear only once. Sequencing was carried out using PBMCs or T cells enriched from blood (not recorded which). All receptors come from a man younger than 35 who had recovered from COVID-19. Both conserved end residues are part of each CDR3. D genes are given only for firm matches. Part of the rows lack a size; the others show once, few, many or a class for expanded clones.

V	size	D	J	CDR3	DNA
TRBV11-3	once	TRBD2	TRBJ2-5	CASSSSGTNQETQYF	TGTGCCAGCAGCTCATCCGGGACTAATCAAGAGACCCAGTACTTC
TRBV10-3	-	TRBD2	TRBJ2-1	CAIKLAGVDEQFF	TGTGCCATCAAACTAGCGGGAGTGGATGAGCAGTTCTTC
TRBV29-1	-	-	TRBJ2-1	CSVELRDSPRNEQFF	TGCAGCGTTGAACTGCGGGACAGCCCTAGGAATGAGCAGTTCTTC
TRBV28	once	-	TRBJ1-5	CASRTGGQPQHF	TGTGCCAGCAGAACAGGCGGACAGCCCCAGCATTTT
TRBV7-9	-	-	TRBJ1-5	CASSPDTIQPQHF	TGTGCCAGCAGCCCGGACACCATACAGCCCCAGCATTTT
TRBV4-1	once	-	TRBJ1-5	CASSQDRGDQPQHF	TGCGCCAGCAGCCAAGACAGGGGAGATCAGCCCCAGCATTTT
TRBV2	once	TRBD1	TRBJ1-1	CASGGQGWKGTEAFF	TGTGCCAGTGGGGGACAGGGTTGGAAAGGCACTGAAGCTTTCTTT
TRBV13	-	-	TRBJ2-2	CASSERLQGSGTGELFF	TGTGCCAGCAGCGAACGATTACAGGGTTCGGGGACCGGGGAGCTGTTTTTT
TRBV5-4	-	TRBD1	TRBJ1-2	CASSPGQGRGGYTF	TGTGCCAGCAGCCCAGGACAGGGCCGGGGCGGCTACACCTTC
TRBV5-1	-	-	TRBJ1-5	CASSTEGNSNQPQHF	TGCGCCAGCAGCACGGAGGGGAATAGCAATCAGCCCCAGCATTTT
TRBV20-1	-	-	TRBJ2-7	CSARGTYEQYF	TGCAGTGCTAGAGGGACTTACGAGCAGTACTTC
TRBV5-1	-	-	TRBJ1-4	CASSLEQGGEKLFF	TGCGCCAGCAGCTTGGAACAGGGTGGCGAAAAACTGTTTTTT
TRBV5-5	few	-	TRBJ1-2	CASSGTGSNYGYTF	TGTGCCAGCAGCGGCACAGGATCCAACTATGGCTACACCTTC
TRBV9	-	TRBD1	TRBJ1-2	CASSVAPGGAANYGYTF	TGTGCCAGCAGCGTAGCTCCAGGGGGCGCAGCTAACTATGGCTACACCTTC
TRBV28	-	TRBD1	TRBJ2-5	CASSPGGRETQYF	TGTGCCAGCAGTCCAGGGGGCAGAGAGACCCAGTACTTC
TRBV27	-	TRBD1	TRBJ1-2	CASSTISGTDYGYTF	TGTGCCAGCAGTACTATTTCCGGGACAGACTATGGCTACACCTTC
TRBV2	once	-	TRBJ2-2	CASSGSGALGTGELFF	TGTGCCAGCAGTGGTTCTGGGGCGCTGGGCACCGGGGAGCTGTTTTTT
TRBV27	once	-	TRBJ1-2	CASSYDSNYGYTF	TGTGCCAGCAGTTACGACTCGAACTATGGCTACACCTTC
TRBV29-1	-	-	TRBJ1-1	CSALNTEAFF	TGCAGCGCCTTGAACACTGAAGCTTTCTTT
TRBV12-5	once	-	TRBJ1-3	CASGQGGNTIYF	TGTGCTAGTGGTCAGGGAGGAAACACCATATATTTT